Listed below are T cell receptor beta chains from one sample, sequenced in a study of blood T cells in healthy people across ages. TCRdb reanalysed the 5' RACE reads using MiXCR and keeps one entry per CDR3 protein. The sample records approximately 940,000 distinct CDR3 sequences, roughly 48% being singletons. Material for sequencing was blood. The source is a man aged 25 to 45 in good health. Each CDR3 is given with its conserved first and last residue. Fields, in order: V gene, J gene, D gene, clone size, CDR3 DNA, CDR3 protein. A D gene is named only where the DNA matches it firmly. Size is stated for part of the rows, as once, few or many counts, or as a class when the clone is expanded.

TRBV6-2/TRBV6-3	TRBJ2-7	-	-	TGTGCCAGCAGTTACTCGGAGTACGGATTCCCTTACGAGCAGTACTTC	CASSYSEYGFPYEQYF
TRBV2	TRBJ2-1	-	few	TGTGCCAGCAGTAAAGGGGTCTCCTCCTACAATGAGCAGTTCTTC	CASSKGVSSYNEQFF
TRBV6-6	TRBJ1-6	-	-	TGTGCCAGCAGTAACGCCGGGACAATTTTTAATTCACCCCTCCACTTT	CASSNAGTIFNSPLHF
TRBV6-2/TRBV6-3	TRBJ1-5	TRBD1	-	TGTGCCAGCTCACCTCGTGGACAGGGCGGCCAGCCCCAGCATTTT	CASSPRGQGGQPQHF
TRBV4-1	TRBJ2-6	TRBD1	-	TGCGCCAGCAACCAAGATTTCGGTATGTATGGACAGGGTGGGTCTGGGGCCAACGTCCTGACTTTC	CASNQDFGMYGQGGSGANVLTF
TRBV6-5	TRBJ1-2	-	-	TGTGCCAGCAGTTACCCTTACGAGAACTATGGCTACACCTTC	CASSYPYENYGYTF
TRBV6-5	TRBJ1-2	-	few	TGTGCCAGCAGTTACTCTCGATTCGGCGCCACCCCACCCCATGGCTACACCTTC	CASSYSRFGATPPHGYTF
TRBV7-2	TRBJ1-1	-	-	TGTGCCAGCAGCCAAGCAGGGTCCAACATGAACACTGAAGCTTTCTTT	CASSQAGSNMNTEAFF
TRBV12-3/TRBV12-4	TRBJ1-4	-	-	TGTGCCAGCAAACCAGTCGGGACTAATGAAAAACTGTTTTTT	CASKPVGTNEKLFF
TRBV4-1	TRBJ2-7	TRBD1	few	TGCGCCAGCAGCGAGACATTGACAGGGCCCCCCTACGAGCAGTACTTC	CASSETLTGPPYEQYF
TRBV5-1	TRBJ2-6	TRBD1	-	TGCGCCAGCAGCTTCGGACAGGGTGCCTCTGGGGCCAACGTCCTGACTTTC	CASSFGQGASGANVLTF
TRBV4-1	TRBJ1-1	-	-	TGCGCCAGCAGCCAAAGGGAGGGTATAGCCGCTGAAGCTTTCTTT	CASSQREGIAAEAFF
TRBV6-1	TRBJ2-5	-	few	TGTGCCAGCAGATCCTACCGGGCCGAAGAGACCCAGTACTTC	CASRSYRAEETQYF
TRBV4-3	TRBJ2-1	TRBD2	-	TGCGCCAGCAGCCAAGAGTTAGCGGGAGGGCGGAATGAGCAGTTCTTC	CASSQELAGGRNEQFF
TRBV20-1	TRBJ2-5	-	-	TGCAGTGCTCCCCCGTCCGCCTCCTCACGAGGGACCCAGTACTTC	CSAPPSASSRGTQYF
TRBV27	TRBJ2-1	TRBD1	few	TGTGCCAGCAGTACCCCGGGACAGGGCTACAATGAGCAGTTCTTC	CASSTPGQGYNEQFF
TRBV3-1	TRBJ2-1	TRBD2	few	TGTGCCAGCAGCCAAGTGGGTTCGACTAGCGGGTCCTACAATGAGCAGTTCTTC	CASSQVGSTSGSYNEQFF
TRBV27	TRBJ2-5	-	few	TGTGCCAGCAGTTTAGGTTACTCCAGCAAGACCCAGTACTTC	CASSLGYSSKTQYF
TRBV20-1	TRBJ2-7	TRBD2	-	TGCAGTGCTCCCCCCGGGCGGGGGGGCTACGAGCAGTACTTC	CSAPPGRGGYEQYF
TRBV4-2	TRBJ2-5	TRBD1	-	TGTGCCAGCAGCCCCGAGCCCAGGGGGCTAGAGACCCAGTACTTC	CASSPEPRGLETQYF
TRBV29-1	TRBJ2-7	-	-	TGCAGCGTTGAAGACCCCGGGGTCTTCTCCTACAATGAGCAGTACTTC	CSVEDPGVFSYNEQYF
TRBV9	TRBJ2-3	-	-	TGTGCCAGCAGCGTAGTGACACAGGATACGCAGTATTTT	CASSVVTQDTQYF
TRBV12-3/TRBV12-4	TRBJ2-5	TRBD2	few	TGTGCCACCCGACAGACTAGCGGACTTCAAGAGACCCAGTACTTC	CATRQTSGLQETQYF